This T cell receptor beta chain came from a study of cytomegalovirus exposure and HLA in healthy donors. The PCR contained 60 Vbeta and 13 Jbeta primers. This table comes from immunoSEQ multiplex PCR, and its TCRdb copy is limited to in-frame clones, with some not included. The repertoire has about 130,000 clones, around four fifths of them found once; the top ten carry roughly 5.5%. The J segment lost 2 bases and the V segment lost 5 bases, leaving 5 bases of the junction unmatched. Germline CDR1 and CDR2: SEHNR and FQNEAQ (reference sequence). The length of the CDR3 is 14 residues. Only a few counts were recorded for this clone. The antigen is undetermined. Notes on the study in general: In a later analysis, the majority of CMV-associated beta chains seemingly showed HLA restriction.

The source of this sequence is a young man in good health and CMV-seronegative. The genes are TRBV7-9 and TRBJ2-5; 7 bases line up with TRBD1. The sample taken for sequencing was PBMCs. DNA for the CDR3: TGTGCCAGCAGCACGGGACAGACGCAAGAGACCCAGTACTTC. Its translation is CASSTGQTQETQYF.